One and the same sample provided the 8 T cell receptor beta chains below, sequenced in a study of Ad26.COV2.S vaccination and SARS-CoV-2 variants. Documented treatment: roughly 18 received Ad26.COV2.S at low or high dose, single or two shots; about 5 received placebo; per-sample allocation not given. Sample collection was performed on day 63 after the first vaccine or placebo injection. Repertoires were generated with immunoSEQ multiplex PCR, while TCRdb's copy carries only in-frame clones and drops some. The sample has fewer than 800,000 clones; roughly 90% are singletons. Source: peripheral blood, taken in a trial of Ad26.COV2.S vaccine versus placebo. The receptors shown here come from a person aged 18-60 years who received the Ad26.COV2.S COVID-19 vaccine or a placebo.

The rearrangement links TRBV30 to TRBJ2-7; D might be TRBD2 (6 bases). CDR3 length: 13 amino acids. CDR1 GTSNPN and CDR2 SVGIG come from the germline V gene (reference sequence). The ends were cut back, 3 bases at V and 2 bases at J, with 11 bases in the middle. DNA for the CDR3: TGTGCCTGGAGCGGACTACCCCCCTACGAGCAGTACTTC. Residues: CAWSGLPPYEQYF. The full variable domain, its missing parts supplied by reference TRBV30 and TRBJ2-7, is SQTIHQWPATLVQPVGSPLSLECTVEGTSNPNLYWYRQAAGRGLQLLFYSVGIGQISSEVPQNLSASRPQDRQFILSSKKLLLSDSGFYLCAWSGLPPYEQYFGPGTRLTVT.

V usage is TRBV5-1 and J usage is TRBJ2-4; the match to TRBD1 covers 9 bases. This CDR3 is 15 amino acids long. V trimming: 0 bases; J trimming: 3 bases; junction bases outside the gene matches: 1. The germline V gene encodes CDR1 SGHRS and CDR2 YFSETQ. The DNA of the CDR3 is TGCGCCAGCAGCTTGGGGACAGGGGTCAAAAACATTCAGTACTTC. This codes for CASSLGTGVKNIQYF.

This chain connects TRBV24-1 to TRBJ2-1; D gene uncertain. Germline CDR1 KGHDR, CDR2 SFDVKD. Between the trimmed V and J ends, which lost 5 bases and 4 bases, there was a span of 8 bases. CDR3 length: 13 amino acids. Here the CDR3 reads CATSGSEYNEQFF. Here the CDR3 DNA reads TGTGCCACCAGTGGGTCGGAGTACAATGAGCAGTTCTTC.

Regarding this clone: This same CDR3 is encoded by further DNA sequences in the sample. The chain employs TRBV19 and TRBJ2-1; 10 bases match TRBD2. Losses at the gene ends were 3 bases for V and 5 bases for J; bases not matched to a gene: 4. The length of the CDR3 is 15 residues. In germline, CDR1 is LNHDA, CDR2 SQIVND (reference sequence). The CDR3 DNA sequence: TGTGCCAGTAGTATCATAGCGGGAGGACACAATGAGCAGTTCTTC. Amino acid sequence: CASSIIAGGHNEQFF.

This clone was picked up a small number of times. The chain is built from TRBV4-2 and TRBJ2-2; D unresolved. The CDR3 consists of 16 residues. Per germline, CDR1 LGHNA and CDR2 YNFKEQ. Trimming left V 0 bases short and J 5 bases short, with 13 bases between. The CDR3 DNA is TGTGCCAGCAGCCAAGATTTACTCCCCGGGACCGGGGAGCTGTTTTTT. This sequence encodes CASSQDLLPGTGELFF.

The chain recombines TRBV19 with TRBJ2-1; the match to TRBD2 covers 8 bases. This CDR3 has 16 residues. The junction had 5 bases not matched to a gene; V was cut back by 2 bases and J by 2 bases. CDR1 LNHDA and CDR2 SQIVND come from the germline V gene (reference sequence). This CDR3 reads CASSIRGGQAYNEQFF. Written as DNA, the CDR3 is TGTGCCAGTAGTATACGGGGGGGCCAGGCCTACAATGAGCAGTTCTTC.

The chain joins TRBV4-3 to TRBJ1-1; D is possibly TRBD1 (6 bases). The CDR3 is made up of 15 amino acids. The ends were cut back, 4 bases at V and 1 base at J, with 13 bases in the middle. Germline V gene data show CDR1 as LGHNA and CDR2 as YSLEER. The CDR3: CASSPQQGRNTEAFF. DNA of the CDR3: TGCGCCAGCAGCCCCCAACAGGGTCGGAACACTGAAGCTTTCTTT.

Note on this clone: Other DNA sequences from this sample encode an identical CDR3 as well. The chain links TRBV27 to TRBJ1-5; tentative D call: TRBD1 (5 bases). The germline V and J ends were trimmed by 2 bases and 4 bases, with 9 bases remaining between them. Germline values: CDR1 MNHEY, CDR2 SMNVEV (reference sequence). The CDR3 consists of 14 residues. In DNA form, the CDR3 reads TGTGCCAGCAGTTTAGGGGGGAGTAATCAGCCCCAGCATTTT. Amino acids: CASSLGGSNQPQHF.